The clone carrying this T cell receptor (beta chain) was recorded many times. Its matching antigen is unknown. This entry belongs to a study of neurological immune-mediated disorders. Broader study findings: No expanded-clone CDR3 amino acid sequence recurred across subjects, suggesting private TCR-beta repertoires.

Indicated time point: technical triplicate 1. CD4+ or CD8+ T cells at a count of about a million served as input for the sorted libraries. The CDR3 is made up of 14 amino acids. V was clipped by 6 bases and J by 2 bases; unmatched bases: 4. Germline loops: CDR1 DFQATT, CDR2 SNEGSKA (reference sequence). Synthesis of cDNA used 5'RACE (with 10-nucleotide random UMIs). TCRdb fed the 5' RACE reads into MiXCR, producing one record per CDR3 protein. This sample has approximately 23,000 distinct CDR3 sequences, with around 13% found just once. The sequenced sample consisted of CD4+ T cells from blood. This clonotype was sampled from a female donor with HTLV-1-associated myelopathy (HAM/TSP). The genes are TRBV20-1 and TRBJ2-1, with 10 bases fitting TRBD2. CDR3 residues: CSALAGETYNEQFF. As DNA, the CDR3 is TGCAGTGCCCTAGCGGGAGAAACCTACAATGAGCAGTTCTTC.